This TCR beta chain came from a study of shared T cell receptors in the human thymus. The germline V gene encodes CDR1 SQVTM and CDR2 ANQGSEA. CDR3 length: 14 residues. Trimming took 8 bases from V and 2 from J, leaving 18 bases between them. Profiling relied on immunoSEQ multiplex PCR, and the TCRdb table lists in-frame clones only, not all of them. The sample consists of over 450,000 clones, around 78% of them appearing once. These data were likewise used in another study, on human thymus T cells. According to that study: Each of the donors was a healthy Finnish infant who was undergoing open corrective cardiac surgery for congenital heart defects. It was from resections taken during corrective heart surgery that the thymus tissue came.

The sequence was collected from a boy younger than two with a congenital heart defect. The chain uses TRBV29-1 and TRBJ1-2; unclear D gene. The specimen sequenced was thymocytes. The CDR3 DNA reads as TGCAGCATCCCGGAATTGGGCCCCAACTATGGCTACACCTTC. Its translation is CSIPELGPNYGYTF.